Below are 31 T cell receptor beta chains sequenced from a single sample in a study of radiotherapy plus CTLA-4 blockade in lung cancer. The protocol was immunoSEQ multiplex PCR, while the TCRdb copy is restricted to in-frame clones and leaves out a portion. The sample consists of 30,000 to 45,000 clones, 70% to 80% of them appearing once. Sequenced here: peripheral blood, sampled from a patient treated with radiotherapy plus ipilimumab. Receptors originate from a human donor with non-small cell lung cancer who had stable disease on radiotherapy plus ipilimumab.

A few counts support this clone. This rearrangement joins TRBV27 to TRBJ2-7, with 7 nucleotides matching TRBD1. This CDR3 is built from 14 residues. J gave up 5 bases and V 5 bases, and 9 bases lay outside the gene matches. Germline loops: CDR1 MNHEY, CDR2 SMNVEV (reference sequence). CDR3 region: CASSRGQVGHEQYV. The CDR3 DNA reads TGTGCCAGCAGTCGCGGACAGGTCGGCCACGAGCAGTACGTC.

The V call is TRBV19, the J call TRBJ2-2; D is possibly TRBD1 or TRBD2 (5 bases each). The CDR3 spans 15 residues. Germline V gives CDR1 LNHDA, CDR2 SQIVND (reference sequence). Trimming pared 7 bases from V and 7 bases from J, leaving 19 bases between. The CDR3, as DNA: TGTGCCAGTACCTCCGTCGGGGCAGCAGGCGGGGAGCTGTTTTTT. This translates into CASTSVGAAGGELFF.

The CDR3 nucleotides read TGTGCCAGCAGCGTCGGCTCGCGGCCGTATGGCTACACCTTC. It encodes CASSVGSRPYGYTF. The genes are TRBV9 and TRBJ1-2; D gene uncertain. V dropped 2 bases and J dropped 5 bases, with 13 bases sitting between them. The CDR3 is 14 amino acids. The germline V gene encodes CDR1 SGDLS and CDR2 YYNGEE.

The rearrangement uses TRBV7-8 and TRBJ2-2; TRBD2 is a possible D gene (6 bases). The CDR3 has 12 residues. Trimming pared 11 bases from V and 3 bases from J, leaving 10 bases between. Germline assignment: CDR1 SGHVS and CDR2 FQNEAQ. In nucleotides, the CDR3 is TGTGCCGGGACTCAAGACACCGGGGAGCTGTTTTTT. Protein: CAGTQDTGELFF.

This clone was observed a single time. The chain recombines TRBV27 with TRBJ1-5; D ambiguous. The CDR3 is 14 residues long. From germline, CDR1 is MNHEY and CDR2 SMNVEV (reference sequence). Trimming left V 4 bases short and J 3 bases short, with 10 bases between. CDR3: CASSSPGTNQPQHF. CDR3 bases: TGTGCCAGCAGTTCCCCCGGAACCAATCAGCCCCAGCATTTT.

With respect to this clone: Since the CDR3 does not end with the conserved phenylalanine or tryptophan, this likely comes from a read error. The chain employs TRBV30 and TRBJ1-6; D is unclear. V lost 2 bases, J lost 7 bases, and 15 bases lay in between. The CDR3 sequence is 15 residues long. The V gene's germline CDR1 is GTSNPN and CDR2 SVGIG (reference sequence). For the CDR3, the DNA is TGTGCCTGGAGTAAGGGAGGGCGGGAGAATTCACCCCTCCACCTT. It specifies CAWSKGGRENSPLHL.

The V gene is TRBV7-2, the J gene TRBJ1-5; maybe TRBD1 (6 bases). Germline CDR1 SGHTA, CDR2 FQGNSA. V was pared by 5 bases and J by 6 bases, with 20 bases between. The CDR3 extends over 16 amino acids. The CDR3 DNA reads TGTGCCAGCAGCACCTCCTATGACAGGATGAGTCAGCCCCAGCATTTT. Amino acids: CASSTSYDRMSQPQHF. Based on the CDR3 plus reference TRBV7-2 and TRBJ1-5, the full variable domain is GAGVSQSPSNKVTEKGKDVELRCDPISGHTALYWYRQSLGQGLEFLIYFQGNSAPDKSGLPSDRFSAERTGGSVSTLTIQRTQQEDSAVYLCASSTSYDRMSQPQHFGDGTRLSIL.

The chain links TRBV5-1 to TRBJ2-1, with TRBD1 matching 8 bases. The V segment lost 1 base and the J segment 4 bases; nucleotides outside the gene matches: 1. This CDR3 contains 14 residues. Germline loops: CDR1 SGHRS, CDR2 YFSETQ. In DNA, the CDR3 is TGCGCCAGCAGCTTGCGGACAGGGTACAATGAGCAGTTCTTC. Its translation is CASSLRTGYNEQFF.

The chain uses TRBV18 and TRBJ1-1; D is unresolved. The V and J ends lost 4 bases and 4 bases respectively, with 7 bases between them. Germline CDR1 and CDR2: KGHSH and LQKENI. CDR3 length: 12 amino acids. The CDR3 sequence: CASSRRTTEAFF. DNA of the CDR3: TGTGCCAGCTCACGGAGGACCACTGAAGCTTTCTTT.

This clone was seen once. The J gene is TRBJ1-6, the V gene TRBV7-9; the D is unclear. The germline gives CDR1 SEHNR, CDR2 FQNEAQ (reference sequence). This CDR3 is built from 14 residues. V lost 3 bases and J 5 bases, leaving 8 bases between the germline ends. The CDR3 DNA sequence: TGTGCCAGCAGCTTTTCAACAGATAATTCACCCCTCCACTTT. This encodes CASSFSTDNSPLHF.

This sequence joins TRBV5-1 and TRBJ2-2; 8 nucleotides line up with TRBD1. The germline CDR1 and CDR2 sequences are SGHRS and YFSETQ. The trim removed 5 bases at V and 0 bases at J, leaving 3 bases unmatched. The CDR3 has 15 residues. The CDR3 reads CASRGQVANTGELFF. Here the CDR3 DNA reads TGCGCCAGCAGGGGACAGGTCGCGAACACCGGGGAGCTGTTTTTT.

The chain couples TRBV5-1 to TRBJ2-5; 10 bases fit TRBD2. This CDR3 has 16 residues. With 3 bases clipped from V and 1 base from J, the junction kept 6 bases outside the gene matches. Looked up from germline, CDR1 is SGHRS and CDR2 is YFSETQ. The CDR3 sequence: CASSSARTSGQETQYF. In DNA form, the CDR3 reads TGCGCCAGCAGCTCCGCCCGGACTAGCGGCCAAGAGACCCAGTACTTC. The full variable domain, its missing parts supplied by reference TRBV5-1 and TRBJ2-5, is KAGVTQTPRYLIKTRGQQVTLSCSPISGHRSVSWYQQTPGQGLQFLFEYFSETQRNKGNFPGRFSGRQFSNSRSEMNVSTLELGDSALYLCASSSARTSGQETQYFGPGTRLLVL.

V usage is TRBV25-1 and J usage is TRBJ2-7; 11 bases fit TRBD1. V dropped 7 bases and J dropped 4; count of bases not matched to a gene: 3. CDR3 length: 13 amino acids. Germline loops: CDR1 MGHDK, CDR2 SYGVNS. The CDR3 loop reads CASTGQGAYEQYF. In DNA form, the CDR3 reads TGTGCCAGCACAGGACAGGGGGCGTACGAGCAGTACTTC.

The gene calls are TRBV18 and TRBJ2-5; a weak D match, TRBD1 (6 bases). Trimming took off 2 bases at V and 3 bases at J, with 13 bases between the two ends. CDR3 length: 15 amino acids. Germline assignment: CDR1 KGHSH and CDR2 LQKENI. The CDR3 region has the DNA TGTGCCAGCTCACCAGGGGGCTCGGCAAAAGAGACCCAGTACTTC. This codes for CASSPGGSAKETQYF.

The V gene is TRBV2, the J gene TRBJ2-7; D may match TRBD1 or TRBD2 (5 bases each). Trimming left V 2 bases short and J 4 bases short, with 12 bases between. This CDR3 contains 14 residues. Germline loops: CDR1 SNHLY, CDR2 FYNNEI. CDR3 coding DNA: TGTGCCAGCAGTGAAAACAAGAGGGGTTACGAGCAGTACTTC. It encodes CASSENKRGYEQYF.

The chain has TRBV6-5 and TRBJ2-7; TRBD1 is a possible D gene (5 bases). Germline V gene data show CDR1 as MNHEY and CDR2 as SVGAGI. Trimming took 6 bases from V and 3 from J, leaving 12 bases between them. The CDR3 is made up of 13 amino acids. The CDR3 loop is CASRQSGLYEQYV. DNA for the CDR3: TGTGCCAGCAGACAATCAGGGCTCTACGAGCAGTACGTC.

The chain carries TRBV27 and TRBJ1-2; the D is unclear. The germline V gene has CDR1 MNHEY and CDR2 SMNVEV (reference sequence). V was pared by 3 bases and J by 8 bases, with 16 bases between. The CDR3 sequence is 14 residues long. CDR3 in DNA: TGTGCCAGCAGTTTCCGTTCTAAGAAGGCGGGCTACACCTTC. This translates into CASSFRSKKAGYTF.

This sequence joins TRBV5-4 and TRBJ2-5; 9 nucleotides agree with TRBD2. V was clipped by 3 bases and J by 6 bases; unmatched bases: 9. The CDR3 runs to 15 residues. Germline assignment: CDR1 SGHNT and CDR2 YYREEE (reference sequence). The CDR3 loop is CASSSAGTSTKTQYF. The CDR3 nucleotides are TGTGCCAGCAGCTCCGCCGGGACTAGCACCAAGACCCAGTACTTC.

CDR3 DNA: TGTGCCAGTAGTAAAACGTCCTACGAGCAGTACTTC. Its protein is CASSKTSYEQYF. The rearrangement joins TRBV19 to TRBJ2-7; D is uncertain. V was trimmed by 4 bases and J by 1 base, leaving 5 bases between them. Germline V lookup: CDR1 LNHDA, CDR2 SQIVND (reference sequence). The CDR3 covers 12 residues.

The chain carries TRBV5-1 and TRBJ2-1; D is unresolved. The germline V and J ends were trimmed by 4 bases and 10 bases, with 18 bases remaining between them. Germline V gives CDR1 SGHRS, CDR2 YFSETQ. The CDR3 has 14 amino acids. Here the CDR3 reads CASSPSGPPGEQFF. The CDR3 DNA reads TGCGCCAGCAGCCCAAGTGGCCCTCCGGGCGAGCAGTTCTTC.

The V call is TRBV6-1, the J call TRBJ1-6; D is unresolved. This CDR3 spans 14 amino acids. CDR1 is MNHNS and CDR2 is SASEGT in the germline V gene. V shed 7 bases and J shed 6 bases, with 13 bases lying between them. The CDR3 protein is CASTSGQFNSPLHF. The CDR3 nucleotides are TGTGCCAGCACATCCGGGCAGTTTAATTCACCCCTCCACTTT.

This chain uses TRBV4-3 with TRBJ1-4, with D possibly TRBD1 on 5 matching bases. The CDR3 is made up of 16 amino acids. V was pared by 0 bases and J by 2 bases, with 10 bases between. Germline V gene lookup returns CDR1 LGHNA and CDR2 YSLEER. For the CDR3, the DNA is TGCGCCAGCAGCCAAGATCCAAGGGGCACTAATGAAAAACTGTTTTTT. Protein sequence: CASSQDPRGTNEKLFF.

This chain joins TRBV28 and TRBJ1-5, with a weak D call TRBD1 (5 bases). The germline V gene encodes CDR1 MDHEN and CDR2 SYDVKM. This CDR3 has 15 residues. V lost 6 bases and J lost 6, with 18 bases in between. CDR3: CASSPGLLPGQPQHF. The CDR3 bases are TGTGCCAGCAGCCCGGGACTCCTGCCAGGTCAGCCCCAGCATTTT.

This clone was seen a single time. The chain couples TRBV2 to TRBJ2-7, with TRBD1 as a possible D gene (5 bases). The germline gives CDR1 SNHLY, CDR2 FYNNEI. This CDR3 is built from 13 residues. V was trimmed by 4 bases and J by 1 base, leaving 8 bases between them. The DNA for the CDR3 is TGTGCCAGCAGTGTCCGGACATCCTACGAGCAGTACTTC. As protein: CASSVRTSYEQYF.

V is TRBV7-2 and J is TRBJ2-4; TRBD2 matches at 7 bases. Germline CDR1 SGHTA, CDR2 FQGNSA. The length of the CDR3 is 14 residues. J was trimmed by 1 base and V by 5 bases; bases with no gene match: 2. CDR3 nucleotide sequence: TGTGCCAGCAGCCTCGGGGGGGCCAAAAACATTCAGTACTTC. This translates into CASSLGGAKNIQYF.

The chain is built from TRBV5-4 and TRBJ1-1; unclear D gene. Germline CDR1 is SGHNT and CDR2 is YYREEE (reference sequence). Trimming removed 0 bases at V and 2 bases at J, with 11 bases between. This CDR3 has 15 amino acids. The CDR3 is CASSLGHGANTEAFF. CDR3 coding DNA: TGTGCCAGCAGCTTGGGTCACGGAGCTAACACTGAAGCTTTCTTT. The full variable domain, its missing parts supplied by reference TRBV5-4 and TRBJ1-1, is ETGVTQSPTHLIKTRGQQVTLRCSSQSGHNTVSWYQQALGQGPQFIFQYYREEENGRGNFPPRFSGLQFPNYSSELNVNALELDDSALYLCASSLGHGANTEAFFGQGTRLTVV.

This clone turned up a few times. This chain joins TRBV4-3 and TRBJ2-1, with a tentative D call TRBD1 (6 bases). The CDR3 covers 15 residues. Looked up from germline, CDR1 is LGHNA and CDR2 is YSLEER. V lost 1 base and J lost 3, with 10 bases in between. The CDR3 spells CASSQAGGGYNEQFF. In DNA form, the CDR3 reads TGCGCCAGCAGCCAAGCTGGGGGCGGCTACAATGAGCAGTTCTTC.

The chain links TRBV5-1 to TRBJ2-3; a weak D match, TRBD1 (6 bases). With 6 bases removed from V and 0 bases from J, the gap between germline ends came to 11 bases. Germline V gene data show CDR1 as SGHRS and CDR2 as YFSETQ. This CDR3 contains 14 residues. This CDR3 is CASTPGQSTDTQYF. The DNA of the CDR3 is TGCGCCAGCACTCCGGGACAAAGCACAGATACGCAGTATTTT.

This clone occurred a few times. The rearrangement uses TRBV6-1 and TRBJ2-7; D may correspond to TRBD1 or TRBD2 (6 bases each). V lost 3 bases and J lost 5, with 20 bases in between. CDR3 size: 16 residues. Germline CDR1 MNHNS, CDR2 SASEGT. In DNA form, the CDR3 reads TGTGCCAGCAGTGACTTCCGGCTTTCGGGGGCGCACGAGCAGTACTTC. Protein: CASSDFRLSGAHEQYF.

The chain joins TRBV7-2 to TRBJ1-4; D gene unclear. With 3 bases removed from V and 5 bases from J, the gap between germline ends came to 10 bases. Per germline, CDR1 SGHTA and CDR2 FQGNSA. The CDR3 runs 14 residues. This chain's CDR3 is CASSFQAGNEKLFF. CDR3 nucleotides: TGTGCCAGCAGCTTCCAGGCGGGGAATGAAAAACTGTTTTTT.

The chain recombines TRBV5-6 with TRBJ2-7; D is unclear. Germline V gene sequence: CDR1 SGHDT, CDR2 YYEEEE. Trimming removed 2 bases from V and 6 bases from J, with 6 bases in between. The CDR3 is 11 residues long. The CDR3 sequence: CASSFHSEQYV. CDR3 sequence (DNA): TGTGCCAGCAGCTTTCACAGCGAGCAGTACGTC.